This record covers a single TCR beta chain. This entry is derived from a study of control samples from healthy donors and cancer patients. V gave up 3 bases and J gave up 2 bases, with 15 bases separating them. CDR1 and CDR2 (germline): SGHAT, FQNNGV. The CDR3 consists of 16 residues. TCRdb's copy holds only in-frame clones and misses some; the assay was immunoSEQ multiplex PCR. The sample lists roughly 220,000 clones; about 95% were seen once. The clonotype comes from a man aged 45-65 years in good health. Sequenced material: blood. This sequence joins TRBV11-2 and TRBJ2-3; tentative D call: TRBD2 (5 bases). CDR3 loop: CASSLFRGVNTDTQYF. The CDR3 DNA reads TGTGCCAGCAGCTTGTTCCGGGGTGTGAACACAGATACGCAGTATTTT.